The rows below give T cell receptor beta chains drawn from one sample of a study of T cells in Graves' hyperthyroidism and ophthalmopathy. From the multiplex PCR reads, TCRdb called clonotypes with MiXCR, one entry per CDR3 protein. The sample has 750,000 to 950,000 distinct CDR3 sequences, roughly 40% seen once. Sequencing input: blood. The receptor source for this set is a man younger than 30 with Graves' hyperthyroidism. Each CDR3 is given with its conserved first and last residue. D genes are given only for firm matches. The size entry is marked missing in some rows and otherwise reads once, few, many or a size class.

size,D,V,J,DNA,CDR3
.,.,TRBV7-9,TRBJ2-7,TGTGCCAGCAGCTTAGGGGGCGGGACGTCCTACGAGCAGTACTTC,CASSLGGGTSYEQYF
few,.,TRBV10-3,TRBJ2-2,TGTGCCATCCGTTGGGGCGCGAACACCGGGGAGCTGTTTTTT,CAIRWGANTGELFF
many,.,TRBV29-1,TRBJ1-1,TGCAGCGTCGACAGTTACACTGAAGCTTTCTTT,CSVDSYTEAFF
many,.,TRBV10-3,TRBJ1-6,TGTGCCATCAGTGAGCTCGAAGTCCCCAGGGAGAATAATTCACCCCTCCACTTT,CAISELEVPRENNSPLHF
.,.,TRBV6-1,TRBJ2-7,TGTGCCAGCAGTTACGCTAGCGCAAGCGACGAGCAGTACTTC,CASSYASASDEQYF
.,TRBD1,TRBV2,TRBJ1-1,TGTGCCAGCAGGCTGACAGGGACTTCGACCACTGAAGCTTTCTTT,CASRLTGTSTTEAFF
.,.,TRBV11-1,TRBJ1-2,TGTGCCAGTAGTATGGGGGAGACTGGCTACACCTTC,CASSMGETGYTF
.,TRBD1,TRBV20-1,TRBJ2-6,TGCAGTGCTAGAGGGACAGGGGCCTACGTCCTGACTTTC,CSARGTGAYVLTF
.,.,TRBV6-5,TRBJ1-1,TGTGCCAGCAAAACAGAGCACAGGGAGTGGGCTGAAGCTTTCTTT,CASKTEHREWAEAFF
once,.,TRBV6-2/TRBV6-3,TRBJ1-1,.,CASSTSKPEAFF
few,.,TRBV5-4,TRBJ2-5,TGTGCCAGCAGCCAAGAAACTGTTGGATACCAAGAGACCCAGTACTTC,CASSQETVGYQETQYF
.,.,TRBV29-1,TRBJ2-3,TGCAGCGTTGAGACGGACTGGGAAAGGGACGAAGATACGCAGTATTTT,CSVETDWERDEDTQYF
many,.,TRBV12-3/TRBV12-4,TRBJ2-7,TGTGCCAGCAACATAGGAGGCGGGTACGAGCAGTACTTC,CASNIGGGYEQYF
few,.,TRBV29-1,TRBJ2-5,TGCAGCGTTGAAGATTTAGGGGAGACCCAGTACTTC,CSVEDLGETQYF
.,.,TRBV5-6,TRBJ1-1,TGTGCCAGCAGCTTGCGGGCCATACAGAACACTGAAGCTTTCTTT,CASSLRAIQNTEAFF
.,TRBD2,TRBV7-6,TRBJ2-7,TGTGCCAGCAGCTTAAGCCCGACTGGGACTAGCTCCTACGAGCAGTACTTC,CASSLSPTGTSSYEQYF
few,TRBD1,TRBV7-6,TRBJ1-1,TGTGCCAGCAGCCTCGGGACAGGCATTAGTCCATTCAACACTGAAGCTTTCTTT,CASSLGTGISPFNTEAFF
.,.,TRBV9,TRBJ1-1,TGTGCCAGCAGCACTCGTAGGGATTTGCGCGGTGAAGCTTTCTTT,CASSTRRDLRGEAFF
.,.,TRBV12-3/TRBV12-4,TRBJ2-6,TGTGCCAGCATGGGGCTCTCTGGGGCCAACGTCCTGACTTTC,CASMGLSGANVLTF
.,.,TRBV6-5,TRBJ1-2,TGTGCCAGCAGTGAAGTGGGGGTGGACGGCTACACCTTC,CASSEVGVDGYTF
many,.,TRBV29-1,TRBJ1-1,TGCAGCGTTCGGGACGTTGAAGAAGCTTTCTTT,CSVRDVEEAFF
many,TRBD1,TRBV19,TRBJ1-2,TGTGCCAGTAGTATAGTAGGGGGCGCGATGGGCTACACCTTC,CASSIVGGAMGYTF
.,.,TRBV4-3,TRBJ1-3,TGCGCCAGCAGCCACGGGACATCTAGGGCTGGAAACACCATATATTTT,CASSHGTSRAGNTIYF
.,.,TRBV7-3,TRBJ1-2,TGTGCCAGCAGCTTAACCCCTGACGGGGATGGCTATGGCTACACCTTC,CASSLTPDGDGYGYTF
few,TRBD2,TRBV20-1,TRBJ2-7,TGCAGTGCTAGTAGCGGGAATCCTCCCGAGCAGTACTTC,CSASSGNPPEQYF
.,.,TRBV19,TRBJ1-1,TGTGCCAGTAGTATGTCGGGGGGAAATACTGAAGCTTTCTTT,CASSMSGGNTEAFF
.,TRBD1,TRBV19,TRBJ1-2,TGTGCCAGTAGTCCGCGGGACAGGCCTAACTATGGCTACACCTTC,CASSPRDRPNYGYTF
.,.,TRBV15,TRBJ1-5,TGTGCCACCAGCAGAGTTGGGGGGTTCGGTCAGCCCCAGCATTTT,CATSRVGGFGQPQHF
many,.,TRBV20-1,TRBJ1-1,TGCAGTGCTAGAGATCAACCCGGAACTGAAGCTTTCTTT,CSARDQPGTEAFF
.,TRBD2,TRBV15,TRBJ2-5,TGTGCCACCAGCCCGGGACTAGGGAAATTTGAGACCCAGTACTTC,CATSPGLGKFETQYF
.,TRBD1,TRBV7-8,TRBJ2-7,TGTGCCAGCAGCCCCCTAACCGGGACAGGGGGCCGGGAGCAGTACTTC,CASSPLTGTGGREQYF
many,TRBD1,TRBV29-1,TRBJ2-6,TGCAGCGTTCAGGGGGCGTACTCTGGGGCCAACGTCCTGACTTTC,CSVQGAYSGANVLTF
.,TRBD1,TRBV6-6,TRBJ2-7,TGTGCCAGCAGTGGCACTTTGGACAGGGCTTTCTACGAGCAGTACTTC,CASSGTLDRAFYEQYF
many,.,TRBV24-1,TRBJ1-1,TGTGCCACCAGTGATTTAAACGGTGAAGCTTTCTTT,CATSDLNGEAFF
.,.,TRBV14,TRBJ1-1,TGTGCCAGCAGCCAAGAATCATTTATAGCTGAAGCTTTCTTT,CASSQESFIAEAFF
.,.,TRBV20-1,TRBJ1-1,TGCAGTGCCCAAGAGGGCCCGGGGGTCACTGAAGCTTTCTTT,CSAQEGPGVTEAFF